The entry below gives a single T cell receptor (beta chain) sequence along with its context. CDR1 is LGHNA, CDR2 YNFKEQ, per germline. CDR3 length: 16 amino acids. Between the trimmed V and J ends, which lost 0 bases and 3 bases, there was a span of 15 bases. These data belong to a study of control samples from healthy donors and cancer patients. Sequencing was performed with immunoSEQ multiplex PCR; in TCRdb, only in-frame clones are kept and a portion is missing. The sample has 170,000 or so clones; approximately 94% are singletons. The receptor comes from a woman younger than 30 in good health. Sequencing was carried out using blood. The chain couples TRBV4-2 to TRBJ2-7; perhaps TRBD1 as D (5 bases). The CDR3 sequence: CASSQDQGRIFYEQYF. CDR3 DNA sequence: TGTGCCAGCAGCCAAGATCAGGGTCGGATCTTCTACGAGCAGTACTTC.